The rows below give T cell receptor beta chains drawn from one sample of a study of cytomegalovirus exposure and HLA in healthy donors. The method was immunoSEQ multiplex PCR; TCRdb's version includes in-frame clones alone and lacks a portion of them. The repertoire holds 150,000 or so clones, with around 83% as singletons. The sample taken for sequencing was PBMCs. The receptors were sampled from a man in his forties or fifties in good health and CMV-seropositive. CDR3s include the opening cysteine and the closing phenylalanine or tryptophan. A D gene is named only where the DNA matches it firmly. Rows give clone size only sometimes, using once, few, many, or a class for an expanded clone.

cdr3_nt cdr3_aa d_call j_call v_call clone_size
TGTTCCAGCAGTCAACAGGGTCGTACTGAAGCTTTCTTT CSSSQQGRTEAFF . TRBJ1-1 TRBV7-9 .
TGTGCCATACAGGGGGAGTACAGGGCAGATGAGCAGTTCTTC CAIQGEYRADEQFF TRBD1 TRBJ2-1 TRBV10-3 .
TGTGCCAGCAGTTACTCGAGAGGGTACAATGAGCAGTTCTTC CASSYSRGYNEQFF . TRBJ2-1 TRBV6-5 few
TGTGCCAGCAGCTTTGGACTAGCGGGAGTTTACGAGCAGTACTTC CASSFGLAGVYEQYF TRBD2 TRBJ2-7 TRBV13 .
TGTGCCAGCAGCTTAGATAGCGACGAGCAGTACTTC CASSLDSDEQYF . TRBJ2-7 TRBV7-9 few
TGTGCCTGGAGTGTACGGGGCGGGGGCAATGAGCAGTTCTTC CAWSVRGGGNEQFF TRBD2 TRBJ2-1 TRBV30 .
TGTGCCAGCAATTCGGGACTAGCGGGAGGCGCCGGGGAGCTGTTTTTT CASNSGLAGGAGELFF TRBD2 TRBJ2-2 TRBV6-6 .
TGTGCCAGCAGGGGAAGGATAGCGGGGGGGAACACCGGGGAGCTGTTTTTT CASRGRIAGGNTGELFF TRBD2 TRBJ2-2 TRBV2 .
TGTGCCAGCAGTGTAACAGGGTACAATCAGCCCCAGCATTTT CASSVTGYNQPQHF . TRBJ1-5 TRBV2 .
TGCGCCAGCAGCCAAGAGACTAGCGGGTCTGCCTACGAGCAGTACTTC CASSQETSGSAYEQYF TRBD2 TRBJ2-7 TRBV4-1 .
TGTGCCAGCAGCTTAGATCAGGGCGGTGGGTACGAGCAGTACTTC CASSLDQGGGYEQYF . TRBJ2-7 TRBV7-6 .
TGTGCCAGCAGCTTAACAGGGATGAACACTGAAGCTTTCTTT CASSLTGMNTEAFF . TRBJ1-1 TRBV7-9 .
TGTGCCAGCTCACCCGGACTAGCGGGAGCCAATGAGCAGTTCTTC CASSPGLAGANEQFF TRBD2 TRBJ2-1 TRBV18 .
TGTGCCAGCAGTTTGTTCGGTTCGGGAGAGACCCAGTACTTC CASSLFGSGETQYF . TRBJ2-5 TRBV27 .
TGTGCCAGCAGTCCACGATACAGGGGACTAGCTATCTACAATGAGCAGTTCTTC CASSPRYRGLAIYNEQFF TRBD2 TRBJ2-1 TRBV27 few
TGTGCCAGCTCGTCTTTATTGGCAGCAACTAATGAAAAACTGTTTTTT CASSSLLAATNEKLFF . TRBJ1-4 TRBV18 .
TGTGCCAGCTTTAGCGGGAGCCAAGAGACCCAGTACTTC CASFSGSQETQYF TRBD2 TRBJ2-5 TRBV2 .
TGCGCCAGCAGCCGAACGACTAGCCCCCAAGAGACCCAGTACTTC CASSRTTSPQETQYF TRBD2 TRBJ2-5 TRBV4-3 .
TGCGCCAGCAGCCTCGCCCGACAGGGAAACTATGGCTACACCTTC CASSLARQGNYGYTF TRBD1 TRBJ1-2 TRBV4-1 .
TGTGCCAGCTCACCCGACAGGGGCTCGGGAGGCTACACCTTC CASSPDRGSGGYTF TRBD1 TRBJ1-2 TRBV18 few
TGTGCCAGCAGCTTAGATCGTACGAGGAGGTTTGCTGAAGCTTTCTTT CASSLDRTRRFAEAFF . TRBJ1-1 TRBV7-8 .
TGTGCCAGCAGCTTAGGGAGGCGGCACACAGATACGCAGTATTTT CASSLGRRHTDTQYF . TRBJ2-3 TRBV11-2 .
TGCGCCAGCACACCCATCCTTAACAATGCGGAACTAAGCCGGGATACGCAGTATTTT CASTPILNNAELSRDTQYF . TRBJ2-3 TRBV23-1 .
TGCGCCAGCAGCCACCCACCCGCCTCTCGGGGACAGACCCAAGAGACCCAGTACTTC CASSHPPASRGQTQETQYF TRBD1 TRBJ2-5 TRBV4-1 once
TGTGCCAGCAGCTCGTACACAGATACGCAGTATTTT CASSSYTDTQYF . TRBJ2-3 TRBV11-2 .
TGTGCCATCAGTGAGTCCTATGGGACAGGGTCGGGCGAGCAGTACTTC CAISESYGTGSGEQYF TRBD1 TRBJ2-7 TRBV10-3 once
TGCGCCAGCAGCTTGGTGTCTAGCGGGATGTACGGTGAGCAGTTCTTC CASSLVSSGMYGEQFF TRBD2 TRBJ2-1 TRBV5-1 .
TGTGCCAGCAGATACATCGGACAGGGTTCTGGAAACACCATATATTTT CASRYIGQGSGNTIYF TRBD1 TRBJ1-3 TRBV6-5 .
TGTGCCAGAAGCTTTCGGCTAGCGGGAAATTCACCCCTCCACTTT CARSFRLAGNSPLHF . TRBJ1-6 TRBV5-3 .
TGCAGCGTTGAATTGTTGACAGGGGGCGCGAACACTGAAGCTTTCTTT CSVELLTGGANTEAFF TRBD1 TRBJ1-1 TRBV29-1 .
TGTGCCAGCAGTTTACTATCAGGTGGCTACAATGAGCAGTTCTTC CASSLLSGGYNEQFF . TRBJ2-1 TRBV28 .
TGTGCCAGCAGTTCTGAGGCGGGAGCTGCAGATACGCAGTATTTT CASSSEAGAADTQYF TRBD2 TRBJ2-3 TRBV2 .
TGTGCCAGCAGCGTAGGTCCGTCGGGGGGAGGGCCGGGGGATACGCAGTATTTT CASSVGPSGGGPGDTQYF TRBD2 TRBJ2-3 TRBV9 .
TGTGCCAGCAGCCTGGGACTAGCGGGAGTGGGTAGGGAGACCCAGTACTTC CASSLGLAGVGRETQYF TRBD2 TRBJ2-5 TRBV7-2 few
TGCGCCAGCAGCTTGGCCGGACAGGGGGACGAGACCCAGTACTTC CASSLAGQGDETQYF TRBD1 TRBJ2-5 TRBV5-1 once
TGTGCCAGCAGCATCTCGACAGGCTTCACAGATACGCAGTATTTT CASSISTGFTDTQYF . TRBJ2-3 TRBV7-3 .
TGTGCCAGCAGCTTAAGGGGGGGGACTAGCGGGACCGAGCAGTACTTC CASSLRGGTSGTEQYF TRBD2 TRBJ2-7 TRBV7-9 .
TGTGCCAGCAGCGTGGGACTAGGAAACAATGAGCAGTTCTTC CASSVGLGNNEQFF TRBD2 TRBJ2-1 TRBV11-3 .
TGTGCCAGTAGTACGCCGGGACAACCGTTGGGGGGCTACACCTTC CASSTPGQPLGGYTF . TRBJ1-2 TRBV19 few
TGCGCCAGCAGCCCCGGACAGGGGGCTTCTCAGCCCCAGCATTTT CASSPGQGASQPQHF TRBD1 TRBJ1-5 TRBV4-1 .
TGTGCCAGCAGTGAATATATGGGACAGGGGAGGTTGGAGACCCAGTACTTC CASSEYMGQGRLETQYF TRBD1 TRBJ2-5 TRBV25-1 few
TGTGCCAGCAGTTTCCGGCTCCGAGGTAACCTTAACTATGGCTACACCTTC CASSFRLRGNLNYGYTF . TRBJ1-2 TRBV28 .
TGTGCCAGCTCTGGGGGGGCGGGAGGGCCAATTAGGGAGTACTTC CASSGGAGGPIREYF TRBD2 TRBJ2-5 TRBV6-1 few
TGTGCCAGCAGCGCGTATAGCAATCAGCCCCAGCATTTT CASSAYSNQPQHF . TRBJ1-5 TRBV5-6 .
TGTGCCAGCAGCTTTCCTTCGACAGGGGGCGTCTCCTACGAGCAGTACTTC CASSFPSTGGVSYEQYF TRBD1 TRBJ2-7 TRBV7-9 .
TGTGCCACCAGCAGAGATTTCGCGGGAAGCTCCTACGAGCAGTACTTC CATSRDFAGSSYEQYF . TRBJ2-7 TRBV15 .
TGTGCCAGTTCCCCCGACAGATTCTATAGCAATCAGCCCCAGCATTTT CASSPDRFYSNQPQHF . TRBJ1-5 TRBV19 few
TGTGCCAGCAGTCCGGTTAGCACCGGGGAGCTGTTTTTT CASSPVSTGELFF . TRBJ2-2 TRBV7-3 .
TGCGCCAGCAGCCAAGTTTCGAACGGGGGGTTAAGTAAGTACTTC CASSQVSNGGLSKYF TRBD2 TRBJ2-7 TRBV4-1 once
TGTGCCAGCAGTGAAACAAGACTTTCCTACGAGCAGTACTTC CASSETRLSYEQYF . TRBJ2-7 TRBV2 .
TGCGCCAGCACCTGGACTAGTTTGGGGGAGCAGTTCTTC CASTWTSLGEQFF TRBD2 TRBJ2-1 TRBV5-1 .
TGTGCCAGCAGCTTTCGGACAGGGGGGGATGGCTACACCTTC CASSFRTGGDGYTF TRBD1 TRBJ1-2 TRBV7-2 .
TGTGCCTGGGACAGGGGGTCCGGGGAGACCCAGTACTTC CAWDRGSGETQYF TRBD1 TRBJ2-5 TRBV30 .
TGTGCCAGCAGTGAAGGTTCGGGGGTTCTGGGAAATCAGCCCCAGCATTTT CASSEGSGVLGNQPQHF . TRBJ1-5 TRBV6-1 few
TGCAGTGCGGGGGGCACCGGGGAGCTGTTTTTT CSAGGTGELFF . TRBJ2-2 TRBV20-1 .
TGTGCCAGCAGCTCCAGGACTAGCGGGAGTACCGGGGAGCTGTTTTTT CASSSRTSGSTGELFF TRBD2 TRBJ2-2 TRBV13 .
TGTGCCAGCTCACCAGGTCAGGCGGGCTTCTACGAGCAGTACTTC CASSPGQAGFYEQYF . TRBJ2-7 TRBV18 .
TGCGCCAGCAGCAGTCAGGGACAGGCCTACAATGAGCAGTTCTTC CASSSQGQAYNEQFF TRBD1 TRBJ2-1 TRBV5-1 .
TGTGCCAGCAGGTCCGGACAGAACACCGGGGAGCTGTTTTTT CASRSGQNTGELFF . TRBJ2-2 TRBV28 .
TGTTCCAGCAGCAATTTCCACAGGGGTCTGAACACTGAAGCTTTCTTT CSSSNFHRGLNTEAFF TRBD1 TRBJ1-1 TRBV7-9 .